This T cell receptor (beta chain) was sequenced during a study of blood T cell repertoires in COVID-19 (dated by TCRdb to 2020 to 2022). Background on the whole study: Samples covering the acute and convalescent phases of COVID-19 were provided by collaborators in the United States, Italy and Spain. The material from the prospective study consisted of cDNA or gDNA derived from T cells, B-cell-depleted T cells, or PBMCs. Subjects who had been exposed to COVID-19, were actively infected with it, or had recovered from it provided the deeply sampled blood TCRbeta repertoires that made up the dataset. The repertoires were released in a freely available public database meant as a resource for research on the immune response to SARS-CoV-2. Samples were obtained from the ongoing ImmuneRACE study (first 160 participants) and from 1,000 to 1,500 subjects provided by 6 global collaborators. A de-identified subject ID, COVID-19 status, age in years and sex were almost always included in the sample metadata. Where available, HLA class I and class II types were taken from metadata supplied by the sample provider and were not determined by assay-based typing. Study-wide findings and limitations: The amount of clinical and demographic metadata varied by source and participant and was provided uncurated.

The collaborating institutions used their own protocols to collect whole blood in K2EDTA tubes. Collaborator samples were shipped for TCRbeta analysis as frozen whole blood, isolated PBMCs, or DNA extracted from either sample type. This clone was seen once. The target of this receptor is not known. Within one base of it there is no much larger clone, and no base qualities were kept. TCRbeta CDR3 regions were amplified from genomic DNA using the immunoSEQ Assay, a bias-controlled multiplex PCR. The authors processed their data as follows. Within the assay, amplification of reference gene primers was used to estimate how many nucleated cells each sample contained. Sequence reads were collapsed and filtered to measure the absolute abundance of every unique TCRbeta CDR3 rearrangement. For each sample, productive Simpson clonality was calculated as the square root of Simpson's diversity index over productive rearrangements. TCRdb took over this immuneACCESS table, retaining in-frame rearrangements with V and J assigned. Such tables are incomplete; in checked studies, under half of the missing clones stem from an unresolved V gene, and the remainder is unexplained. D and trimming come from the DNA, and the V and J calls and clone size come from that table. The sample table lists tens of thousands of clones, approximately 88% of them with a count of one. Roughly 2.5% of the sample is taken by the ten largest.

CDR1 and CDR2, looked up from the germline V gene, are SGDLS and YYNGEE. Cut back by 4 bases and 5 bases, the V and J ends lie 15 bases apart. CDR3 length: 14 amino acids, cysteine to phenylalanine. Here the CDR3 DNA is all that survives: 42 bases in frame from base 1. The V gene is TRBV9 and the J gene is TRBJ2-5; the D segment could be TRBD2, given 6 matching bases. Sequenced sample: peripheral blood. The TCR sequence derives from a man in his forties or fifties with acute or convalescent COVID-19. The CDR3 loop reads CASSPTSGRETQYF. The nucleotides are TGTGCCAGCAGCCCTACCAGCGGGCGGGAGACCCAGTACTTC.